The clone carrying this TCR beta chain was found a few times. Its specificity is not known. This sample was taken from a study of cytomegalovirus exposure and HLA in healthy donors. About the study: Previous work identified roughly 110 million unique TCR beta sequences from around 170 million T cells. Findings and limits, study-wide: Rare TCR sequences predominated, though certain public TCRs were found in many donors. Reported findings show TCR beta sequences accurately forecast HLA-A and HLA-B alleles in most subjects.

A multiplex PCR was run with 60 Vbeta primers and 13 Jbeta primers. In the authors' methods: About 12 million of tens of millions of unique TCR beta chains were shared, per a later count. Profiling relied on immunoSEQ multiplex PCR, and the TCRdb table lists in-frame clones only, not all of them. V, J and clone size reflect that table, while D and trimming were determined from the DNA. The sample contains about 130,000 clones, approximately 17% of which appear only once. This TCR derives from a female donor in good health and CMV-seropositive. The sample was PBMCs.

The CDR3 DNA reads TGTGCCAGCAGCCGACGGACTAGCGGAATTCAATTCTTC. Amino acid sequence: CASSRRTSGIQFF. This sequence joins TRBV27 and TRBJ2-1; 10 nucleotides line up with TRBD2. The V gene's germline CDR1 is MNHEY and CDR2 SMNVEV (reference sequence). V lost 6 bases and J lost 16; bases outside the gene matches: 12. This CDR3 is built from 13 residues.